Described below is a single T cell receptor (beta chain) sequence and its context. Its antigen is unidentified. These data come from a study of shared clonotypes between healthy human individuals. Study-wide results and caveats: A reduction in generation probabilities was seen for non-shared clonotypes relative to those shared by all four donors.

The method was immunoSEQ multiplex PCR; TCRdb's version includes in-frame clones alone and lacks a portion of them. The sample consists of about 2 million clones, roughly 94% of them appearing once. In germline, CDR1 is LNHDA, CDR2 SQIVND (reference sequence). Trimming left V 6 bases short and J 1 base short, with 13 bases between. The CDR3 totals 14 residues. The sequence was collected from a man aged 18 to 30 in good health. Sequencing was done on a sample of naive CD4+ T cells sorted from blood. Regarding subset: CD45RA+ positively selected. The rearrangement links TRBV19 to TRBJ2-7; D possibly corresponds to TRBD2 (5 bases). CDR3 coding DNA: TGTGCCAGTAGCCGGGCCGAGGGATCCTACGAGCAGTACTTC. Its protein product is CASSRAEGSYEQYF.